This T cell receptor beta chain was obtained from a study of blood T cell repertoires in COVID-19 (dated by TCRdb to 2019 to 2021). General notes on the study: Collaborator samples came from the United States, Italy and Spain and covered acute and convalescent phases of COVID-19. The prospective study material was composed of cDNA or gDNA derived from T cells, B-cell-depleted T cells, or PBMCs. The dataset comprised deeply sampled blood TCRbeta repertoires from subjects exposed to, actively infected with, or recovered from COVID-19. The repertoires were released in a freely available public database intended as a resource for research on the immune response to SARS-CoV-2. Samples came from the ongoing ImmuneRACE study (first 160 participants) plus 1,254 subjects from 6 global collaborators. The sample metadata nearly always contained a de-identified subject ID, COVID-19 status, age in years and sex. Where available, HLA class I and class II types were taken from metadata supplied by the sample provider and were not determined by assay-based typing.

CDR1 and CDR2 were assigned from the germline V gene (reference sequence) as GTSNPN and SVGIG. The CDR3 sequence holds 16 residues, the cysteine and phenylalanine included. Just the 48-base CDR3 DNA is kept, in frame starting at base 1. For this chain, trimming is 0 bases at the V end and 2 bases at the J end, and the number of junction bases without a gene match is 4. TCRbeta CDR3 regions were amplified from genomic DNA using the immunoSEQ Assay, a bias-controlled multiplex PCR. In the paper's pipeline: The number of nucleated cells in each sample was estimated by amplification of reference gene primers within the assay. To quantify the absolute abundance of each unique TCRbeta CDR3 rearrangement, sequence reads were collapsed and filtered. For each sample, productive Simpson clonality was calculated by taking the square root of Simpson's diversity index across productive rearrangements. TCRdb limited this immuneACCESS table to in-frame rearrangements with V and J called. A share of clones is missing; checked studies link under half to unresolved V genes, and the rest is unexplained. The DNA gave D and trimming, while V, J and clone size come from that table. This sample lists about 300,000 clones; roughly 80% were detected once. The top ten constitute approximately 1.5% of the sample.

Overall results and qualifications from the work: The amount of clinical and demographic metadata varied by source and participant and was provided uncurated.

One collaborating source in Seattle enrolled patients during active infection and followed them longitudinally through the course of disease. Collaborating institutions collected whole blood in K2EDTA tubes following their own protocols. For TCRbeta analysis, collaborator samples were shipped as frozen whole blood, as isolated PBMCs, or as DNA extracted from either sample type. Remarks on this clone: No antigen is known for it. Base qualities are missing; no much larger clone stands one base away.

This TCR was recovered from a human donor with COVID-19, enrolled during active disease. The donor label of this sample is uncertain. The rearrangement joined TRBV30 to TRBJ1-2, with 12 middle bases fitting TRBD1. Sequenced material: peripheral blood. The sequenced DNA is TGTGCCTGGAGTGTAAGAGGGACAGGGGGCAACTATGGCTACACCTTC. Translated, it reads CAWSVRGTGGNYGYTF.